Below, 19 T cell receptor beta chains from the same sample are listed, as sequenced in a study of CD4 T cells in relation to SARS-CoV-2 and coronaviruses (dated by TCRdb to the early 2020s). Library prep was done by the immunoSEQ multiplex PCR assay. The clones in this table, taken by TCRdb from immuneACCESS, are in-frame only. Not every clone is retained; where verified, under half of the shortfall comes from an unresolved V gene, and the cause of the rest is unknown. The table for this sample lists more than 20,000 clones; about 69% of them were counted only once. The top ten clonotypes cover 11% of the sample. These receptors have no identified antigens. CD4+ T cells from unexposed donors were collected before the COVID-19 pandemic (2011-2018). The EasySep CD4+ T cell isolation kit was used to isolate CD4+ T cells once the cultures had run for 9 to 11 days. Sequences were obtained from CD4+ T cells from PBMCs, cultured in vitro. These receptor sequences come from a human donor in good health.

The gene calls are TRBV7-9 and TRBJ1-1; 9 positions agree with TRBD1. This CDR3 has 14 residues. Germline V gene sequence: CDR1 SEHNR, CDR2 FQNEAQ (reference sequence). V lost 1 base to trimming and J lost 7 bases; unmatched junction nucleotides: 4. CDR3 DNA sequence: TGTGCCAGCAGCTTAGGAGAGGACAGGGGTGAAGCTTTCTTT. Translated, it gives CASSLGEDRGEAFF. The entire variable domain, with the rest obtained from reference TRBV7-9 and TRBJ1-1, is as follows: DTGVSQNPRHKITKRGQNVTFRCDPISEHNRLYWYRQTLGQGPEFLTYFQNEAQLEKSRLLSDRFSAERPKGSFSTLEIQRTEQGDSAMYLCASSLGEDRGEAFFGQGTRLTVV.

The V and J genes are TRBV3-1 (or the pseudogene TRBV3-2) and TRBJ2-1, with 9 bases matching TRBD2. J lost 7 bases, V lost 0 bases, and 10 bases had no gene match. Germline lookup yields CDR1 LGHDT and CDR2 YNNKEL (reference sequence). The CDR3 has 17 residues. CDR3 DNA sequence: TGTGCCAGCAGCCAAGACCCTGGCGGGAGGGCCTTTAATGAGCAGTTCTTC. Residues: CASSQDPGGRAFNEQFF.

The chain employs TRBV3-1 (or the pseudogene TRBV3-2) and TRBJ2-3; D is perhaps TRBD1 (6 bases). Germline CDR1 is LGHDT and CDR2 is YNNKEL (reference sequence). The V end was cut by 4 bases, the J end by 6 bases, with 14 bases between. The CDR3 contains 14 residues. The CDR3: CASSLEGVLDTQYF. CDR3 bases: TGTGCCAGCAGCCTCGAGGGGGTCCTGGATACGCAGTATTTT.

This clone was counted a few times. The V gene is TRBV7-2, the J gene TRBJ1-2; the match to TRBD1 covers 8 bases. Germline-derived CDR1 and CDR2 are SGHTA and FQGNSA. There are 17 residues in the CDR3. J lost 2 bases, V lost 4 bases, and 12 bases had no gene match. The chain's CDR3 is CASSSWDRILGNYGYTF. The CDR3 DNA reads as TGTGCCAGCAGCTCTTGGGACAGGATATTAGGGAACTATGGCTACACCTTC.

This clone was counted only a few times. This chain links TRBV18 with TRBJ2-7; 9 bases agree with TRBD1. V trimming: 3 bases; J trimming: 5 bases; junction bases outside the gene matches: 8. Per the germline V gene, CDR1 is KGHSH and CDR2 is LQKENI. The CDR3 consists of 15 residues. The chain's CDR3 is CASSPLGQGIDEQYF. The CDR3 DNA reads as TGTGCCAGCTCACCCCTTGGACAGGGGATAGACGAGCAGTACTTC. Full variable domain (missing parts from reference TRBV18 and TRBJ2-7): NAGVMQNPRHLVRRRGQEARLRCSPMKGHSHVYWYRQLPEEGLKFMVYLQKENIIDESGMPKERFSAEFPKEGPSILRIQQVVRGDSAAYFCASSPLGQGIDEQYFGPGTRLTVT.

This clone has only a few counts. V usage is TRBV19 and J usage is TRBJ1-2; 10 nucleotides match TRBD1. CDR1 is LNHDA, CDR2 SQIVND, per germline (reference sequence). The trim removed 7 bases at V and 5 bases at J, leaving 13 bases unmatched. The CDR3 is 16 residues long. In DNA, the CDR3 is TGTGCCAGTACCCCCCGCCCCCGGACAGGGGGGTATGGCTACACCTTC. Protein sequence: CASTPRPRTGGYGYTF. Based on the CDR3 plus reference TRBV19 and TRBJ1-2, the full variable domain is DGGITQSPKYLFRKEGQNVTLSCEQNLNHDAMYWYRQDPGQGLRLIYYSQIVNDFQKGDIAEGYSVSREKKESFPLTVTSAQKNPTAFYLCASTPRPRTGGYGYTFGSGTRLTVV.

The rearrangement links TRBV7-6 to TRBJ1-6; 7 nucleotides agree with TRBD1. The germline V gene has CDR1 SGHVS and CDR2 FNYEAQ. CDR3 size: 18 residues. With 0 bases clipped from V and 3 bases from J, the junction kept 8 bases outside the gene matches. The CDR3 sequence is CASSLAAWTGDYNSPLHF. The CDR3 DNA follows: TGTGCCAGCAGCTTAGCTGCATGGACAGGCGACTATAATTCACCCCTCCACTTT. Full variable domain (rest looked up from reference TRBV7-6 and TRBJ1-6): GAGVSQSPRYKVTKRGQDVALRCDPISGHVSLYWYRQALGQGPEFLTYFNYEAQQDKSGLPNDRFSAERPEGSISTLTIQRTEQRDSAMYRCASSLAAWTGDYNSPLHFGNGTRLTVT.

This clone occurred a few times. The rearrangement links TRBV7-9 to TRBJ1-6, with D perhaps TRBD1 (5 bases). Germline V gene sequence: CDR1 SEHNR, CDR2 FQNEAQ (reference sequence). With 7 bases removed from V and 1 base from J, the gap between germline ends came to 20 bases. CDR3 length equals 18 residues. The CDR3 nucleotides read TGTGCCAGCACCAAGGGGCGAGGGGCGCATTCCTATAATTCACCCCTCCACTTT. It yields the protein CASTKGRGAHSYNSPLHF.

The chain joins TRBV4-2 to TRBJ2-5, with TRBD2 as a possible D gene (6 bases). Germline V gene sequence: CDR1 LGHNA, CDR2 YNFKEQ. The length of the CDR3 is 15 residues. V lost 4 bases to trimming and J lost 5 bases, with 17 bases between them. The CDR3 nucleotides are TGTGCCAGCAGCCCCGGCGGGGACGGGACGGAGACCCAGTACTTC. It is translated as CASSPGGDGTETQYF.

The chain has TRBV30 and TRBJ1-3; D ambiguous. Between the trimmed V and J ends, which lost 7 bases and 0 bases, there was a span of 10 bases. This CDR3 region has 13 residues. CDR1 and CDR2 (germline): GTSNPN, SVGIG (reference sequence). The CDR3 DNA reads as TGTGCCTCCCGACTGAGCTCTGGAAACACCATATATTTT. Its protein is CASRLSSGNTIYF.

The chain carries TRBV11-2 and TRBJ2-4; 7 bases line up with TRBD1. Germline V gives CDR1 SGHAT, CDR2 FQNNGV. J lost 6 bases, V lost 5 bases, and 13 bases had no gene match. There are 16 residues in the CDR3. The CDR3 nucleotides read TGTGCCAGCAGCGCAACACAGGGGCGATACAGAAACATTCAGTACTTC. Amino acid sequence: CASSATQGRYRNIQYF.

The chain couples TRBV7-8 to TRBJ1-2; no reliable D call. The CDR3 is 13 amino acids. CDR1 and CDR2 from the germline V gene are SGHVS and FQNEAQ. Trimming pared 3 bases from V and 8 bases from J, leaving 13 bases between. The DNA of the CDR3 is TGTGCCAGCAGCTTTGTGAACAGCAACGGCTACACCTTC. Translation gives CASSFVNSNGYTF.

The CDR3 region is CASSAGVPYNEQFF. The CDR3 nucleotides read TGTGCCAGCAGCGCAGGGGTCCCCTACAATGAGCAGTTCTTC. The rearrangement links TRBV7-2 to TRBJ2-1; D may be TRBD1 (6 bases). From germline, CDR1 is SGHTA and CDR2 FQGNSA. V shed 5 bases and J shed 2 bases, with 10 bases lying between them. The CDR3 is made up of 14 amino acids.

This clone was counted only a few times. The chain has TRBV4-1 and TRBJ1-6; TRBD1 agrees at 7 bases. This CDR3 is 16 amino acids long. CDR1 and CDR2 from the germline V gene are MGHRA and YSYEKL. Unmatched junction bases numbered 6, after V lost 0 bases and J lost 7 bases. The CDR3 sequence is CASSQDLGTANSPLHF. CDR3 DNA: TGCGCCAGCAGCCAAGATCTGGGGACAGCCAATTCACCCCTCCACTTT.

The chain combines TRBV30 with TRBJ1-5; D perhaps matches TRBD1 (5 bases). Trimming took off 3 bases at V and 6 bases at J, with 15 bases between the two ends. The CDR3 contains 14 residues. In germline, CDR1 is GTSNPN, CDR2 SVGIG (reference sequence). CDR3 in DNA: TGTGCCTGGAGGAATCAGGGAAGGGGTCAGCCCCAGCATTTT. Residues: CAWRNQGRGQPQHF. The full variable domain, its missing parts supplied by reference TRBV30 and TRBJ1-5, is SQTIHQWPATLVQPVGSPLSLECTVEGTSNPNLYWYRQAAGRGLQLLFYSVGIGQISSEVPQNLSASRPQDRQFILSSKKLLLSDSGFYLCAWRNQGRGQPQHFGDGTRLSIL.

The chain joins TRBV19 to TRBJ1-5; 7 nucleotides agree with TRBD1. Unmatched junction bases numbered 3, after V lost 2 bases and J lost 5 bases. This CDR3 contains 14 residues. Germline CDR1 is LNHDA and CDR2 is SQIVND (reference sequence). The CDR3 sequence: CASSISGTDQPQHF. The CDR3 DNA sequence: TGTGCCAGTAGTATATCAGGGACAGATCAGCCCCAGCATTTT.

The chain links TRBV10-3 to TRBJ2-6; D not certain. V lost 9 bases, J lost 0 bases, and 9 bases lay in between. From germline, CDR1 is ENHRY and CDR2 SYGVKD. The CDR3 is 14 residues long. The CDR3 reads CAIRPISGANVLTF. As DNA, the CDR3 is TGTGCCATTCGTCCTATCTCTGGGGCCAACGTCCTGACTTTC.

The V gene is TRBV5-4, the J gene TRBJ1-1, with 8 bases lining up with TRBD1. The trim removed 4 bases at V and 7 bases at J, leaving 15 bases unmatched. CDR3 length: 16 amino acids. CDR1 and CDR2 (germline): SGHNT, YYREEE (reference sequence). CDR3 nucleotides: TGTGCCAGCAGCCAGGCATTTGACAGGGGAAAAATTGAAGCTTTCTTT. As protein: CASSQAFDRGKIEAFF.

This rearrangement joins TRBV7-9 to TRBJ2-7, with TRBD1 as a possible D gene (7 bases). The CDR3 has 15 amino acids. Trimming pared 4 bases from V and 4 bases from J, leaving 17 bases between. Germline loops: CDR1 SEHNR, CDR2 FQNEAQ (reference sequence). The CDR3 DNA follows: TGTGCCAGCAGCTCGACAAGACAGGGAGGATACGAGCAGTACTTC. Translation: CASSSTRQGGYEQYF.